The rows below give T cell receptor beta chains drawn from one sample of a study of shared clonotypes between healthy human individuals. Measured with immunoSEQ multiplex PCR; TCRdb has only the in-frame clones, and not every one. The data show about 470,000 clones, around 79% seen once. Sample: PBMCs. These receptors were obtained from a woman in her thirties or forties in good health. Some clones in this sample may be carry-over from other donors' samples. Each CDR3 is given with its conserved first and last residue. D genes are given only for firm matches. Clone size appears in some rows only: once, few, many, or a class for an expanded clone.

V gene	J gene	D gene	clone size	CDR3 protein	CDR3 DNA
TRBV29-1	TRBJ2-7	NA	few	CSVGRGGGYEQYF	TGCAGCGTCGGCAGAGGAGGTGGCTACGAGCAGTACTTC
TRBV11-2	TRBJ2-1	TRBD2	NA	CASSLDPTSGRVNEQFF	TGTGCCAGCAGCTTGGACCCGACTAGCGGGAGGGTAAATGAGCAGTTCTTC
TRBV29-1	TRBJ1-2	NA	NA	CSVILPTANYGYTF	TGCAGCGTTATCCTTCCGACAGCAAACTATGGCTACACCTTC
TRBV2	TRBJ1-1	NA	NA	CASRYGSSAAFF	TGTGCCAGCAGGTACGGGTCATCGGCAGCTTTCTTT
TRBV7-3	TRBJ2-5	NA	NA	CASSLIPGSQETQYF	TGTGCCAGCAGCTTAATTCCAGGCTCGCAAGAGACCCAGTACTTC
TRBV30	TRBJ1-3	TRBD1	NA	CAYNQGVGNTIYF	TGTGCCTACAATCAGGGGGTAGGAAACACCATATATTTT
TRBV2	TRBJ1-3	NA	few	CASSEAPRFGNTIYF	TGTGCCAGCAGTGAAGCCCCCAGGTTCGGAAACACCATATATTTT
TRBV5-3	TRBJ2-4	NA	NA	CARGGDSPKNIQYF	TGTGCCAGAGGGGGGGACAGCCCAAAAAACATTCAGTACTTC
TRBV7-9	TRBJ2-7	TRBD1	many	CASSLVGPGQGLEQYF	TGTGCCAGCAGCTTAGTGGGTCCGGGACAGGGGCTGGAGCAGTACTTC
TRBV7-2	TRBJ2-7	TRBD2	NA	CASSGGTSVTYEQYF	TGTGCCAGCAGCGGTGGGACTAGCGTAACCTACGAGCAGTACTTC
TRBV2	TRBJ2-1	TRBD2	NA	CASSGGGLAGRNEQFF	TGTGCCAGCAGTGGGGGGGGACTAGCGGGTAGGAATGAGCAGTTCTTC
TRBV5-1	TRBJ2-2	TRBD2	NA	CATQGGANTGELFF	TGCGCCACTCAGGGAGGGGCGAACACCGGGGAGCTGTTTTTT
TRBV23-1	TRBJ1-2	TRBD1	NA	CASRLRDSFPEDYGYTF	TGCGCCAGCAGACTCCGGGACAGTTTTCCCGAGGACTATGGCTACACCTTC
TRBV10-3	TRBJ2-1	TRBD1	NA	CATRDSLVNEQFF	TGTGCCACCCGGGACAGCTTGGTAAATGAGCAGTTCTTC
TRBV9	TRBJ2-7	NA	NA	CASSGRDNSYEQYF	TGTGCCAGCAGCGGCCGGGACAACTCCTACGAGCAGTACTTC
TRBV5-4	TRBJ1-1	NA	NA	CASSPRTENTEAFF	TGTGCCAGCAGCCCTCGGACTGAGAACACTGAAGCTTTCTTT
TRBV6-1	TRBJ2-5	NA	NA	CATMWVQTQYF	TGTGCCACTATGTGGGTCCAGACCCAGTACTTC
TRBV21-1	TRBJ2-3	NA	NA	CASSERESSTDTQYF	TGTGCCAGCAGCGAACGGGAGTCATCCACAGATACGCAGTATTTT
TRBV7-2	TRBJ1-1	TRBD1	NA	CASSLAQGVNTEAFF	TGTGCCAGCAGCTTAGCTCAGGGGGTGAACACTGAAGCTTTCTTT
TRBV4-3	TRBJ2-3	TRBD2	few	CASSQDGLAGGGTDTQYF	TGCGCCAGCAGCCAAGATGGACTAGCGGGAGGAGGCACAGATACGCAGTATTTT
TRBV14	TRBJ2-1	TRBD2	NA	CASSQWRLAGYSSYNEQFF	TGTGCCAGCAGCCAATGGCGGCTAGCGGGCTACAGCTCCTACAATGAGCAGTTCTTC
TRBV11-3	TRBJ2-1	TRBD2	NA	CASSSLAGGYNEQFF	TGTGCCAGCAGCTCACTAGCGGGAGGTTACAATGAGCAGTTCTTC
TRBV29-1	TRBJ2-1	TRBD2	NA	CSVEGWDYLKNNEQFF	TGCAGCGTTGAAGGCTGGGACTACCTAAAAAACAATGAGCAGTTCTTC
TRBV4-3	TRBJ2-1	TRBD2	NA	CASSQDPSGNYNEQFF	TGCGCCAGCAGCCAAGACCCTAGCGGGAACTACAATGAGCAGTTCTTC
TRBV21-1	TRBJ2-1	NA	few	CASSTRPFQFF	TGTGCCAGCAGCACGCGTCCCTTCCAGTTCTTC
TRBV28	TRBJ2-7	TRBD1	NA	CASRQPTGEQYF	TGTGCCAGCAGACAGCCGACAGGGGAGCAGTACTTC
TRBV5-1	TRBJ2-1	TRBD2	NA	CASSLHGLAGVINEQFF	TGCGCCAGCAGCTTGCATGGATTAGCGGGAGTAATCAATGAGCAGTTCTTC
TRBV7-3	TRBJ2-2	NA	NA	CASSLGGANAGELFF	TGTGCCAGCAGCTTAGGCGGGGCGAACGCCGGGGAGCTGTTTTTT
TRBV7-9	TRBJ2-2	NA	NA	CASSFSDGELFF	TGTGCCAGCAGCTTTAGTGACGGGGAGCTGTTTTTT
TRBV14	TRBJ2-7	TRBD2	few	CASSQVPAGVSYEQYF	TGTGCCAGCAGCCAAGTGCCAGCGGGAGTCTCCTACGAGCAGTACTTC
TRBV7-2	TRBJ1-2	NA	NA	CASNQPFLRWYGYTF	TGTGCCAGCAACCAACCCTTCCTGCGTTGGTATGGCTACACCTTC
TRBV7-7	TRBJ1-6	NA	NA	CASSLSRSSPLHF	TGTGCCAGCAGCTTATCGCGCAGTTCACCCCTCCACTTT
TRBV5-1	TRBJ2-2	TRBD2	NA	CASSLVTTAGAGELFF	TGCGCCAGCAGCTTGGTGACTACCGCGGGGGCCGGGGAGCTGTTTTTT
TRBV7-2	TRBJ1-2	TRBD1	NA	CASSPGGEGYGYTF	TGTGCCAGCAGTCCAGGGGGCGAAGGCTATGGCTACACCTTC
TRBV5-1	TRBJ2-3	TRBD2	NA	CASSLAGVAGADTQYF	TGCGCCAGCAGCTTGGCCGGGGTAGCGGGAGCAGATACGCAGTATTTT
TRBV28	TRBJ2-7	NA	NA	CASSLGPGREQYF	TGTGCCAGCAGTTTGGGACCCGGGCGCGAGCAGTACTTC
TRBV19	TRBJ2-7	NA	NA	CASSMEGYSYEQYF	TGTGCCAGTAGTATGGAAGGGTACTCCTACGAGCAGTACTTC
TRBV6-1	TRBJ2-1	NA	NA	CASSEVSQFF	TGTGCCAGCAGTGAGGTTAGTCAGTTCTTC
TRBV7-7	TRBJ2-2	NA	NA	CASSLTGLTGELFF	TGTGCTAGCAGCTTAACAGGGTTAACCGGGGAGCTGTTTTTT
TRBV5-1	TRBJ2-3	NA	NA	CASSIGAPQDTQYF	TGCGCCAGCAGCATTGGGGCACCACAGGATACGCAGTATTTT
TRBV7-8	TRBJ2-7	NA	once	CASSLASGGMRRYEQYF	TGTGCCAGCAGCTTAGCTTCCGGAGGGATGCGCAGGTACGAGCAGTACTTC
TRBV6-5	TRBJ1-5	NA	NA	CASSPDRYNQPQHF	TGTGCCAGCAGCCCGGACAGATACAATCAGCCCCAGCATTTT
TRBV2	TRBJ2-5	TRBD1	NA	CASSYSGTEQYF	TGTGCCAGCAGTTACTCCGGGACAGAGCAGTACTTC
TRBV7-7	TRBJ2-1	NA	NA	CASSSGMAPNNEQFF	TGTGCCAGCAGCTCCGGCATGGCCCCAAACAATGAGCAGTTCTTC
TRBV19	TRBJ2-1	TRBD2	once	CASTPGTSGRPNEQFF	TGTGCCAGTACCCCAGGGACTAGCGGGAGACCCAATGAGCAGTTCTTC
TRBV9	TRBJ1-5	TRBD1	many	CASSVAPGGQPQHF	TGTGCCAGCAGCGTAGCCCCAGGGGGTCAGCCCCAGCATTTT
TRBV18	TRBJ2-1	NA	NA	CASSPPSRPWQFF	TGTGCCAGCTCACCACCCTCCAGGCCCTGGCAGTTCTTC
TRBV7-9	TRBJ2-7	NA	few	CASSPQYVQYF	TGTGCCAGCAGCCCTCAATACGTGCAGTACTTC
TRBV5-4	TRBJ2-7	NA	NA	CASSFKAREQYF	TGTGCCAGCAGCTTTAAGGCCCGGGAGCAGTACTTC
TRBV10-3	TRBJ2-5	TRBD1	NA	CATTRTGPQETQYF	TGTGCCACGACCCGGACAGGGCCCCAAGAGACCCAGTACTTC